This entry is about one T cell receptor beta chain. Its target antigen remains unknown. No much larger clonotype is one base removed from it; base qualities were not supplied. The entry originates in a study of response to subunit inactivated influenza vaccine (dated by TCRdb to the late 2010s). In terms of the full investigation: Deep quantitative profiling of the T cell receptor repertoire was used in the study to follow responses to a trivalent subunit inactivated influenza vaccine. The research as a whole found: The authors proposed that each seasonal influenza vaccination may bring in only a limited number of new T cells.

Unmatched junction bases come to 3, with V trimmed by 2 bases and J by 4 bases. From cysteine to phenylalanine, the CDR3 is 14 amino acids long. Left in the record is the CDR3 DNA by itself, 42 bases read in frame from the first base. From the germline V gene (reference sequence), CDR1 is DFQATT and CDR2 is SNEGSKA. Library preparation was by RT-PCR. TCRdb records Illumina HiSeq 2500 as the sequencer. In TCRdb, the public reads were trimmed at Q25 with fastp and aligned with MiXCR, with productive beta chains retained. Every CDR3 protein is listed once, alongside the most common genes and DNA of its rows. The sample records 180,000 or so distinct CDR3 sequences, 10% to 15% of which are singletons. The ten largest account for about 29% of the sample. The same specimen was also included in a second study, on T cells expressing NK-cell markers. As that second paper reports: TCR beta cDNA libraries were prepared using 5'RACE template switching, which introduced a universal primer site and unique molecular identifiers. Eight or nine donors provided sorted CD3+CD56+NKG2C+, CD3+CD56+NKG2C- and CD3+CD56-NKG2C+ T-cell subsets, whose TCR beta-chain repertoires were profiled. Of the eight sequenced donors, seven were found to be HCMV-seropositive and one was found to be HCMV-seronegative. To restrict sorting to alphabetaTCR-expressing T cells, an anti-gammadeltaTCR antibody was added in several experiments. In several donors, the dominant CD3+CD56+NKG2C+ clonotypes were found to rank among the top 10 CD8+ clonotypes and to make up about 1.0-7.0% of CD8+ T cells. Those dominant clonotypes were again the most abundant among CD3+CD56-NKG2C+ cells in a handful of donors, at about 28.3-65%. Whether the expanded NKG2C-expressing T cell clones were specific for HCMV antigens remained unclear. The eight sequenced donors were randomly selected healthy volunteers, three men and five women. HCMV-specific IgG was detected in serum with a commercial ELISA kit to determine HCMV serostatus. Peripheral blood mononuclear cells were isolated from blood by Ficoll density gradient centrifugation. Using Miltenyi isolation kits, CD4+ and CD8+ T cells were isolated from PBMC through magnetic immunoseparation. Synthesis of cDNA was primed from the TCR beta constant segment and was followed by two consecutive PCR amplification steps. Sequencing of the libraries produced 2 x 150 bp reads on Illumina HiSeq 2000/2500, MiSeq or NextSeq. Reads were demultiplexed and grouped by UMI with MIGEC, and clonotypes were assembled and quantified with MiTCR. To exclude erroneous sequences, any TCR cDNA sequence not supported by at least two reads was discarded. The tcR package was used for downstream repertoire analysis, and clonotypes were matched between fractions using CDR3 nucleotide sequence together with V segment. VDJmatch was used to annotate antigen specificity against VDJdb, with one amino acid substitution in CDR3 allowed.

Sample: CD8+ T cells sorted from PBMCs, taken roughly 13 days after vaccination. Here the chain combines TRBV20-1 and TRBJ2-1; the central 9 bases match TRBD2. The source is a man aged 45 to 65 who received an inactivated influenza vaccine. Donor details come from another sample of the same person, matched by shared clones. In nucleotide form, the sequence is TGCAGTGCTAGAATAGCGGGGGTTTACAATGAGCAGTTCTTC. Its translation reads: CSARIAGVYNEQFF.